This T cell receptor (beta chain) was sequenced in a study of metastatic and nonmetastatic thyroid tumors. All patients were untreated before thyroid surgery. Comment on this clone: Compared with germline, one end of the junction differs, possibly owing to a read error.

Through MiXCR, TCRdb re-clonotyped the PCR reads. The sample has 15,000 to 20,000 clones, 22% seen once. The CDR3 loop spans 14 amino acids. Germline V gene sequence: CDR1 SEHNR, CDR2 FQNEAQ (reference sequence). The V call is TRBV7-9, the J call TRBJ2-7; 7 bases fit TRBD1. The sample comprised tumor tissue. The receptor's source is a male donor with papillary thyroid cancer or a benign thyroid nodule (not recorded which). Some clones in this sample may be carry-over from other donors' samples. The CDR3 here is CASRSRQGVYVQYF. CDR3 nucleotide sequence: TGTGCGAGCAGGTCCCGACAGGGAGTCTACGTGCAGTACTTC.